A selection of T cell receptor beta chains follows, all from one sample in a study of Tregs in tolerant kidney transplant recipients. Produced via immunoSEQ multiplex PCR; TCRdb's table is partial and in-frame only. Altogether about 14,000 clones are present, approximately 94% being singletons, with the ten largest covering over 10%. The sample consisted of CD8+ T cells from blood. The receptors shown here come from a human donor in good health. The CDR3 runs from the conserved cysteine through the conserved F or W. Each record gives: D gene, clone size, J gene, V gene, CDR3 DNA, CDR3 protein. The D gene is left open where the match is weak. Size values are once, few and many counts, or a class for expanded clones, and some rows have none.

>NA|NA|TRBJ2-1|TRBV18
TGTGCCAGCTCACCATCGCCTGTTTACAATGAGCAGTTCTTC
CASSPSPVYNEQFF
>NA|NA|TRBJ2-7|TRBV9
TGTGCCAGCAGCGTGTCGACGGGGCAGGGCGAGCAGTACTTC
CASSVSTGQGEQYF
>NA|NA|TRBJ2-1|TRBV29-1
TGCAGCGCCGGGACTTTCCTTGGGAATGAGCAGTTCTTC
CSAGTFLGNEQFF
>TRBD1|NA|TRBJ2-1|TRBV27
TGTGCCAGCAGTTTACCGGGACAGTTCAATGAGCAGTTCTTC
CASSLPGQFNEQFF
>NA|NA|TRBJ2-1|TRBV27
TGTGCCAGCAGACTAGGGGGCAATGAGCAGTTCTTC
CASRLGGNEQFF
>NA|NA|TRBJ1-3|TRBV4-1
TGCGCCAGCAGCCCGACGGTGAGCTCTGGAAACACCATATATTTT
CASSPTVSSGNTIYF
>NA|NA|TRBJ1-5|TRBV21-1
TGTGCCAGCAGCAAAAGACGGGACAGGGTTTTGACTCAGCCCCAGCATTTT
CASSKRRDRVLTQPQHF
>NA|NA|TRBJ1-4|TRBV7-2
TGTGCCAGCAGCCCTGGACCGAGTGTGACAGGAAAACTGTTTTTT
CASSPGPSVTGKLFF
>NA|NA|TRBJ1-5|TRBV15
TGTGCCACCAGCAGAGTGGGTGCGGGTCAGCCCCAGCATTTT
CATSRVGAGQPQHF
>TRBD2|NA|TRBJ2-5|TRBV9
TGTGCCAGCAGCGTAGAGGCGGGAGGGCCGGAGACCCAGTACTTC
CASSVEAGGPETQYF
>NA|NA|TRBJ2-1|TRBV5-4
TGTGCCAGCAGCTTGCCGGGGGGCCGGGGCAATGAGCAGTTCTTC
CASSLPGGRGNEQFF
>TRBD2|NA|TRBJ2-5|TRBV4-1
TGCGCCAGCAGCCTTGCGGGACTAGCGAGGGAAGAGACCCAGTACTTC
CASSLAGLAREETQYF
>TRBD2|NA|TRBJ2-3|TRBV11-2
TGTGCCAGCAGCCACCATTCTAGCGGGCTGAATACGCAGTATTTT
CASSHHSSGLNTQYF
>NA|NA|TRBJ2-7|TRBV7-2
TGTGCCAGCAGCTTCGGCGTTGGGGGGACAGTCGAGCAGTACTTC
CASSFGVGGTVEQYF
>TRBD1|NA|TRBJ1-1|TRBV7-9
TGTGCCAGCAGCTCGAAGACAGGGTATCCGAACACTGAAGCTTTCTTT
CASSSKTGYPNTEAFF
>NA|NA|TRBJ2-7|TRBV6-5
TGTGCCAGCAGTTACTCCGGGACGGAGCACGAGCAGTACTTC
CASSYSGTEHEQYF
>NA|NA|TRBJ2-2|TRBV30
TGTGGAACGGGGACGGGACCCACGAACACCGGGGAGCTGTTTTTT
CGTGTGPTNTGELFF
>NA|NA|TRBJ2-7|TRBV5-1
TGCGCCAGTACCGGGGACGCCTCCTACGAGCAGTACTTC
CASTGDASYEQYF
>NA|NA|TRBJ2-3|TRBV30
TGTGCCTGGAGTGTTCCGGATACGCAGTATTTT
CAWSVPDTQYF
>NA|NA|TRBJ2-7|TRBV19
TGTGCCAGTAGTATAGGACTAGCCTACGAGCAGTACTTC
CASSIGLAYEQYF
>NA|NA|TRBJ1-5|TRBV4-3
TGCGCCAGCAGCCAAGATAGGGGGATCGGATTTAGCAATCAGCCCCAGCATTTT
CASSQDRGIGFSNQPQHF
>NA|NA|TRBJ2-1|TRBV5-5
TGTGCCAGCAGCTTGGAGGCTCGGGTAGACTCCTACAATGAGCAGTTCTTC
CASSLEARVDSYNEQFF
>NA|NA|TRBJ1-1|TRBV5-1
TGCGCCAGCAGCTTGGTATCAGGGGTGGACACTGAAGCTTTCTTT
CASSLVSGVDTEAFF
>NA|NA|TRBJ1-1|TRBV4-1
TGCGCCAGCAGCCAGGACCAGTTTCAGGGGAACACTGAAGCTTTCTTT
CASSQDQFQGNTEAFF
>NA|NA|TRBJ2-1|TRBV6-1
TGTGCCAGCAGTGAAGCGCAATATCAGAATGAGCAGTTCTTC
CASSEAQYQNEQFF
>NA|NA|TRBJ1-1|TRBV27
TGTGCCAGCAGTTTATCCGCAACTAACACTGAAGCTTTCTTT
CASSLSATNTEAFF
>NA|NA|TRBJ2-5|TRBV29-1
TGCAGCGTTGAAGGTATCAGGGGAGAGACCCAGTACTTC
CSVEGIRGETQYF
>NA|NA|TRBJ2-4|TRBV7-2
TGTGCCAGCAGCTTTGTATCGGGTACAGGAGATCTAGCCAAAAACATTCAGTACTTC
CASSFVSGTGDLAKNIQYF
>NA|NA|TRBJ1-4|TRBV6-5
TGTGCCAGCAGTTATTTTAAAGGGAATGAAAAACTGTTTTTT
CASSYFKGNEKLFF
>NA|NA|TRBJ2-7|TRBV7-2
TGTGCCAGCAGCTCTCAGCCCGGAAGCAGGGAGTACTTC
CASSSQPGSREYF
>NA|NA|TRBJ2-7|TRBV6-1
TGTGCCAGCAGCCTACATCCGGGCGAGCAGTACTTC
CASSLHPGEQYF
>NA|medium-sized|TRBJ1-1|TRBV9
TGTGCCAGCAGCGCCCCAGCAGCCAACACTGAAGCTTTCTTT
CASSAPAANTEAFF
>NA|NA|TRBJ2-1|TRBV7-9
TGTGCCAGCAGTCCTACAGGGTATGAGCAGTTCTTC
CASSPTGYEQFF